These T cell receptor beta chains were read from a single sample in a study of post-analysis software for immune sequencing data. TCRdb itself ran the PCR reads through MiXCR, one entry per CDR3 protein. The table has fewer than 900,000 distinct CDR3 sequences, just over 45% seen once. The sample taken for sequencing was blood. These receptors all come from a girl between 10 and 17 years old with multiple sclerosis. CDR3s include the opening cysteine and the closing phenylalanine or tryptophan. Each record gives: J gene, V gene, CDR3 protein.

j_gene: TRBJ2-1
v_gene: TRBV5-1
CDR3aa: CASSSLGTSGSLEQFF

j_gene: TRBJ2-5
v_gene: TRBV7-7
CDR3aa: CASSPTFSYQETQYF

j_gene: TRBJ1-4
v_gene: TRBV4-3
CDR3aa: CASSQDPGGRDSFNEKLFF

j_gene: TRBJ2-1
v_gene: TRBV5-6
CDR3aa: CASSSGLAGDWNEQFF

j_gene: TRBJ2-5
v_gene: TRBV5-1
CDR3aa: CASSLFGGPQETQYF

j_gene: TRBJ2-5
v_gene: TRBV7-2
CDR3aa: CASSFDRAIETQYF

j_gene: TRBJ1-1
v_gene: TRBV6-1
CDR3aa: CASGPKGTEAFF

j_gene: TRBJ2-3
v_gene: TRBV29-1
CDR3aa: CSVEDPEAGEGWDTQYF

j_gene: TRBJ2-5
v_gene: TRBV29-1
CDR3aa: CAGFQETQYF

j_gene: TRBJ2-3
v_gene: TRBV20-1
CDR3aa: CSWTSGRAPDTQYF

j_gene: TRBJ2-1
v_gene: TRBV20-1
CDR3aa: CSARSGARGEFF

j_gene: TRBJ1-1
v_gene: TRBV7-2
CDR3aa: CASSLPARQVAFF

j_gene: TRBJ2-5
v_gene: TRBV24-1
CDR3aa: CATSDLGTMQYF

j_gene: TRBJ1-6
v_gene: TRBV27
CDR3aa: CASSPVGDSPLHF

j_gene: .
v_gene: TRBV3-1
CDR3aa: CASSQAIGLAESETQYF

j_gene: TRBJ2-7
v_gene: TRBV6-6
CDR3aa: CASSYSGYAGPYEQYF

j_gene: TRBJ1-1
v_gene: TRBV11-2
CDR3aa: CASSLAFPGQGRNAEAFF

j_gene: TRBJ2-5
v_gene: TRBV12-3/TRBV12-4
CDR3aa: CASSRTGALGGSGETQYF

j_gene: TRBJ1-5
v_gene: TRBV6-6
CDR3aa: CASSYGTGMLQPQHF

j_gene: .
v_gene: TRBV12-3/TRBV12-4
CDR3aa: CASSPTEAGSYNEQYF

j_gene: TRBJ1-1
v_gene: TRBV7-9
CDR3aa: CASSQDTVNTEAFF

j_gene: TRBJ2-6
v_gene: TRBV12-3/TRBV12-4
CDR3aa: CASSDRGPGANVLTF

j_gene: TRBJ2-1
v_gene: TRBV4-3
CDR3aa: CASSRNPRAQGSNEQFF

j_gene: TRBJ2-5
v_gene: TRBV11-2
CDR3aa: CASSLARAGETQYF

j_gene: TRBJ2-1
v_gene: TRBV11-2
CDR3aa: CASSREAGGLAGSVGQFF

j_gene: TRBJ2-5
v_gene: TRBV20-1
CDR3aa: CSAMDGRGQETQYF

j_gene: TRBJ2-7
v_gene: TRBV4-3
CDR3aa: CASSQDRDYVSSYEQYF

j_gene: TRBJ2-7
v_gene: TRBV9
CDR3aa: CASSPRLGPYEQYF

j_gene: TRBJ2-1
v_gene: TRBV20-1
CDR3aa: CSALLAGGRDEQFF

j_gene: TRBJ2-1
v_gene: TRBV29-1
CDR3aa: CSVFTGKGEQFF

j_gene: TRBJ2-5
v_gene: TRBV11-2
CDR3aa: CASSNQGMPREETQYF

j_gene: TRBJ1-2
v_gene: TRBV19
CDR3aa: CASSTPGTKEDHGYTF

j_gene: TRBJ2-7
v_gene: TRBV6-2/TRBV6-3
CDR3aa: CASGIAVYEQYF

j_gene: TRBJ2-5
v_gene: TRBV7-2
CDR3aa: CASRSRLAGEETQYF

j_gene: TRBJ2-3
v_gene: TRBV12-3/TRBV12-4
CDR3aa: CASSGTSGRTTDTQYF

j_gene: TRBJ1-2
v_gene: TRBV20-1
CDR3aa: CSAPERERGDYGYTF

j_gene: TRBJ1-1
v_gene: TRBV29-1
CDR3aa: CSVESGRTEAFF

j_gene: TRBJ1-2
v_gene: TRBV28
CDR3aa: CASSLSRGAIYGYTF

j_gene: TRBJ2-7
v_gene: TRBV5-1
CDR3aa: CASSLEGGGVGSYEQYF

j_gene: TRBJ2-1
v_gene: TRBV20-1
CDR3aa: CSARAVGGRSKEQFF

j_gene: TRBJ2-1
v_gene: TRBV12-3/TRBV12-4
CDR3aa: CASSLVEGVRNEQFF

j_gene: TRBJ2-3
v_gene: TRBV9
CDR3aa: CASSVGLAASSTDTQYF

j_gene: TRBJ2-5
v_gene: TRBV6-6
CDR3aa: CASSYPGLAVQETQYF

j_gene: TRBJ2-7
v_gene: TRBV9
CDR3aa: CASSSTGTSYEQYF

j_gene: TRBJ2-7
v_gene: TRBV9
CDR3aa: CTSSVEVNSYEQYF

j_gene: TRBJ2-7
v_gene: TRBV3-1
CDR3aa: CASSQDRLAGGWYEQYF

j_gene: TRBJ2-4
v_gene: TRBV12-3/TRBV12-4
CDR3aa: CASASRGARAKNIQYF

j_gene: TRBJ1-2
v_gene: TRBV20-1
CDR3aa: CSATRGVSGDGYTF